This T cell receptor (beta chain) was obtained from a study of T cells in Graves' hyperthyroidism and ophthalmopathy. Study context: Peripheral blood draws took place at initial diagnosis, ahead of any treatment.

The CDR3 runs 13 residues. With V trimmed by 3 bases and J by 7 bases, 5 bases remained unmatched. The germline gives CDR1 MGHDK, CDR2 SYGVNS. Template material for amplifying TCR beta CDR3 regions consisted of RNA transcripts. Primed by the HTBI set, a first-round RT-PCR was run on the TCR CDR3. TCRdb reprocessed the multiplex PCR reads via MiXCR and lists one record per CDR3 protein. Of roughly 330,000 distinct CDR3 sequences listed, over 15% are singletons. Graves' hyperthyroidism qualified as stable when ophthalmopathy did not progress within 18 months. Each diagnosis drew on symptoms, thyroxine, TRAb, thyroid ultrasound and orbital computed tomography findings.

The sequenced sample was blood. This chain connects TRBV25-1 to TRBJ1-2, with TRBD1 matching over 7 bases. The sequence was obtained from a man between 25 and 39 years old with Graves' hyperthyroidism. CDR3 sequence (DNA): TGTGCCAGCAGTGACGACGGGACAGCTGGCTACACCTTC. Protein sequence: CASSDDGTAGYTF.